Listed here is a single TCR beta chain. It has no known antigen specificity. No qualities accompany the bases; no much larger clone lies one base away. The treatment or condition label corresponds to: roughly 11-day PBMC culture with coronavirus spike peptide pools or control peptides (ViraFEST assay). CD4+ T cells from unexposed donors were collected before the COVID-19 pandemic (2011-2018). The ViraFEST assay was used in the study, in which antigen-specific T cells were expanded with peptide pools and expanded clonotypes were subsequently identified by TCR sequencing. Each well held roughly 2.2 million PBMCs cultured in IMDM containing approximately 5% human AB serum and around 10 IU/ml IL-2, with 10 ug/ml peptide pools added. On days 3 and 7, half of the culture medium was replaced with fresh IL-2-containing medium. Once the cells had been in culture for roughly 10 days, the EasySep CD4+ T cell isolation kit was used to isolate CD4+ T cells by negative selection. Unexposed donor CD4+ T cells were tested for reactivity to SARS-CoV-2 S and N and four common cold coronavirus spike pools, as cell number allowed. Ficoll-Paque Plus gradient centrifugation was used to isolate PBMCs from whole blood, and the isolated PBMCs were then either used fresh or cryopreserved at -140C. Triplicate wells were generally used for each culture condition. The leukapheresis product for the unexposed donors was obtained through commercial purchase.

These data are taken from a study of vaccination and CD4 T cells after COVID-19 (dated 2022 in TCRdb). Regarding the study in general: The convalescent cohort comprised six males and four females, including two Hispanic individuals, seven Caucasians, two Asians and one multiracial person. Participants received two doses of either the Pfizer-BioNTech BNT162b2 vaccine (n=8) or the Moderna mRNA-1273 vaccine (n=2). Post-COVID blood samples from convalescent patients were collected a median of around 110 days after diagnosis, with a range of about 35 to 180 days. Post-vaccine blood samples were obtained a median of around 74 days after the second vaccine dose, with a range of about 14 to 250 days. Culture stimuli were overlapping spike peptide pools from SARS-CoV-2 and from the common cold coronaviruses HCoV-NL63, HCoV-OC43 and HCoV-229E. Control cultures used a CEFX viral epitope pool as positive control, an HIV-1 Nef peptide pool as negative control, or no peptide. In 10 COVID-19 convalescent patients and a handful of infection-naive healthy vaccine recipients, the spike-specific CD4+ TCR repertoire before mRNA vaccination was compared with the repertoire after mRNA vaccination. Memory CD4+ T cell crossreactivity between SARS-CoV-2 and common cold coronavirus spike proteins was assessed at the TCR clonotype level in an earlier paper using these donors. Paper-wide results and their limitations: Among the post-vaccine SARS-CoV-2-reactive clones in convalescent patients, a median approximately 90% showed up only after vaccination, which suggests vaccine-specific priming. The median number of SARS-CoV-2-reactive clonotypes rose from 21 after infection to about 40 after vaccination, but the change was not significant. In convalescent patients, nearly all vaccine-specific clones (304 of 307) were found to be mono-reactive for SARS-CoV-2 spike rather than cross-reactive with common cold coronaviruses. Only a relatively small number of convalescent patients were included in the study, and early timepoints following natural infection were not analyzed.

The CDR3 has 16 amino acids, counting the end cysteine and phenylalanine. Only CDR3 DNA remains: 48 bases, in frame from the first base. V is pared back by 5 bases and J by 3 bases, with 17 bases lying between the germline termini. Libraries were prepared through PCR. TCR sequencing of DNA from cultured CD4+ T cells used the Oncomine TCR Beta short-read assay at the Johns Hopkins FTIC core. The QIAamp micro DNA kit was used to extract genomic DNA from the cultured CD4+ T cells. Oncomine TCR Beta libraries made from cultured CD4+ T cells were pooled using unique dual indexes and sequenced on an Illumina iSeq 100. Regarding the original processing steps: Non-productive sequences were removed, and CDR3s not starting with C, not ending with F or W, or shorter than 7 amino acids were discarded. Antigen-specific clonotypes were identified using the MANAFEST web application through comparison of peptide-stimulated wells with reference and other culture wells. An FDR below 0.05, an odds ratio above 5, and a productive frequency above 0.1% in at least two of three replicate wells were required for clones to be considered positive. Clonotypes that were significantly expanded in both SARS-CoV-2 spike wells and at least one common cold coronavirus spike condition were defined as cross-reactive. Using R version 3.6.1, CDR3 homology was evaluated through Levenshtein distances (stringdist) along with unrooted phylogenetic trees (ape). TCRdb's own reprocessing of the public reads used fastp at Q25 and MiXCR and kept productive beta chains. Each entry is one CDR3 protein sequence, shown with its most common DNA and genes. These V and J calls derive from TCRdb rather than the authors' analysis. The sample table holds several thousand distinct CDR3 sequences, of which about 29% were seen once. Clones ranked in the top ten supply approximately 33% of the sample.

The sequence was collected from a human donor in good health. This sequence uses TRBV12-3 or TRBV12-4 and TRBJ1-5; TRBD1 is perhaps the D gene, given 6 matching bases. The sample consisted of CD4+ T cells from blood, cultured in vitro. The CDR3 protein is CASSLTGKIDNQPQHF. The nucleotides read TGTGCCAGCAGTCTTACAGGGAAGATCGACAATCAGCCCCAGCATTTT.